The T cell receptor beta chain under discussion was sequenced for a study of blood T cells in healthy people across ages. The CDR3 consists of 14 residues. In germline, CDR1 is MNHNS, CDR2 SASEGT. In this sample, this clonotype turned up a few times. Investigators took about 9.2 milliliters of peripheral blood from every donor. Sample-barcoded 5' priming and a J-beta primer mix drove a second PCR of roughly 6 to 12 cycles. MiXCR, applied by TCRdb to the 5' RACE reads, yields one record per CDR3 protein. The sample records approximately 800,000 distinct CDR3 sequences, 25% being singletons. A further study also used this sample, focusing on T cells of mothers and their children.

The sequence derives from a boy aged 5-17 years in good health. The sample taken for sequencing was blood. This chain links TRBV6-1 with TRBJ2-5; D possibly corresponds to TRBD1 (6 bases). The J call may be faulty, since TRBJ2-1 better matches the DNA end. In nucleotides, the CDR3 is TGTGCCAGCAGTATGTACAGGGCGGGCAATGAGCAGTTCTTC. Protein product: CASSMYRAGNEQFF.